This T cell receptor (beta chain) stems from a study of cytomegalovirus exposure and HLA in healthy donors. Whole-study context: Prior work identified 95 million to 120 million unique TCR beta sequences in approximately 180 million T cells. Tens of millions of unique TCRs from HLA-typed donors made up an early data release. Findings and limits, study-wide: In a later analysis, HLA-associated TCR beta chains were more clonally expanded than equally common others. Reportedly, a later analysis found an Asian-associated ancestry cluster had fewer N-insertions than the roughly 630-donor mean.

Note on this clone: Its antigen is unknown.

13 Jbeta primers and 60 Vbeta primers were used for the PCR. Clones were sequenced by immunoSEQ multiplex PCR, and TCRdb holds only the in-frame ones, with some missing. The data hold more than 150,000 clones, with about 79% observed a single time. CDR1 is SGHNT, CDR2 YENEEA, per germline. V was pared by 4 bases and J by 6 bases, with 6 bases of the junction left unmatched. This CDR3 has 14 residues. The material sequenced was PBMCs. The rearrangement links TRBV11-3 to TRBJ1-1; 9 positions match TRBD1. The source is a girl aged 2-10 years in good health and CMV-seropositive. CDR3 amino acids: CASSSQGARSEAFF. The DNA of the CDR3 is TGTGCCAGCAGCTCACAGGGGGCGAGGTCTGAAGCTTTCTTT.